The source of this T cell receptor (beta chain) is a study of T-cell memory formation after mild COVID-19. This clonotype was observed a handful of times. MiXCR, applied by TCRdb to the 5' RACE reads, yields one record per CDR3 protein. Of about 470,000 distinct CDR3 sequences listed, roughly 20% are singletons. The CDR3 sequence is 13 residues long. Looked up from germline, CDR1 is LNHDA and CDR2 is SQIVND (reference sequence). The V end lost 7 bases, the J end lost 6 bases, and 15 bases lay between the germline ends. Sequenced sample: PBMCs or a T cell subset sorted from them (not recorded which). The chain has TRBV19 and TRBJ1-1, with D perhaps matching TRBD1 (5 bases). The source is an adult woman who had mild COVID-19 (a few samples of this study predate the infection). Cell type and time point are not known. This chain's CDR3 is CASMRTQGPEAFF. CDR3 nucleotide sequence: TGTGCCAGTATGAGGACCCAGGGTCCTGAAGCTTTCTTT.